This is a list of T cell receptor beta chains from one sample in a study of blood T cell repertoires in COVID-19. Profiled with immunoSEQ multiplex PCR; TCRdb holds only in-frame clones, not every one. The table records more than 35,000 clones, about 80% of them present only once. Sequencing was carried out using peripheral blood. Receptors were obtained from a man aged 45 to 65 with active or convalescent COVID-19. Each CDR3 is given with its conserved first and last residue. D genes are given only for firm matches. Some rows have no size entry. The others give once, few or many, or a class for an expanded clone.

V gene	D gene	J gene	clone size	CDR3 protein
TRBV4-1	TRBD1	TRBJ1-1	NA	CASSHRQGANTEAFF
TRBV29-1	NA	TRBJ1-4	NA	CSVEDGQRSREKLFF
TRBV5-1	TRBD1	TRBJ1-2	NA	CASSFDGQGAYGYTF
TRBV6-5	NA	TRBJ1-6	medium-sized	CASSFQGSSPLHF
TRBV9	NA	TRBJ1-1	NA	CASSDRAAQGEAFF
TRBV7-9	TRBD1	TRBJ2-7	NA	CASSDGTAILAYEQYF
TRBV7-9	TRBD1	TRBJ2-2	NA	CASSPLPTGLGTGELFF
TRBV3-1/TRBV3-2	NA	TRBJ1-5	NA	CASSQDRGQPQHF
TRBV7-2	TRBD2	TRBJ2-3	once	CASSLEMGSGGRTDTQYF
TRBV2	NA	TRBJ1-6	NA	CASSGRDGRGYSPLHF
TRBV27	NA	NA	NA	CASSLSTGRQETQYF
TRBV4-2	TRBD2	TRBJ2-2	NA	CASSQSLAGGPGELFF
TRBV7-2	NA	TRBJ1-3	NA	CASSLGPENTIYF
TRBV2	TRBD2	TRBJ2-1	few	CASRRLAGGNEQFF
TRBV12-5	NA	TRBJ2-7	NA	CASGTTKDNNYEQYF
TRBV6-5	NA	TRBJ2-5	NA	CASSRTGTKQETQYF
TRBV2	TRBD1	TRBJ1-2	NA	CASGTVGYGYTF
TRBV5-4	TRBD2	TRBJ2-1	NA	CASSQRTSGLYNEQFF
TRBV9	NA	TRBJ1-2	NA	CASSRGAGGGGYTF
TRBV11-2	NA	TRBJ2-7	NA	CASSLEYSYEQYF
TRBV7-3	NA	TRBJ1-2	NA	CASSLNAGRRGYTF
TRBV6-5	NA	TRBJ1-3	NA	CASSPRQVGNTIYF
TRBV18	TRBD2	TRBJ2-7	NA	CASSRTSGGPSYEQYF
TRBV7-2	NA	TRBJ1-2	NA	CASSLAALADYGYTF
TRBV29-1	TRBD1	TRBJ1-2	NA	CSGLDRDGYTF
TRBV29-1	NA	TRBJ2-3	NA	CSPTASTDTQYF
TRBV6-4	TRBD1	TRBJ1-1	NA	CASSIKDPGQGRNTEAFF
TRBV5-5	TRBD2	TRBJ2-3	NA	CASSPGLAGDTDTQYF